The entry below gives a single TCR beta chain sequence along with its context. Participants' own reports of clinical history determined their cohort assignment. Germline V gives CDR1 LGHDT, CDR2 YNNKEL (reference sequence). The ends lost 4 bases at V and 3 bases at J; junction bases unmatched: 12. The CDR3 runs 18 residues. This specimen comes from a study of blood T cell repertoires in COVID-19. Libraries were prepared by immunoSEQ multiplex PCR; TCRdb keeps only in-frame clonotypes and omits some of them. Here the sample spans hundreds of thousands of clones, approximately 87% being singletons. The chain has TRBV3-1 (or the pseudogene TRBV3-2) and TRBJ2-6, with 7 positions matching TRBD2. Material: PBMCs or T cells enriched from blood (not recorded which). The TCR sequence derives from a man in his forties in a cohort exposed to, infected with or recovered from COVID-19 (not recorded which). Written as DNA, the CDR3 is TGTGCCAGCAGCCCGGTGGGGGAGGGGCAACTTGGGGCCAACGTCCTGACTTTC. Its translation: CASSPVGEGQLGANVLTF.